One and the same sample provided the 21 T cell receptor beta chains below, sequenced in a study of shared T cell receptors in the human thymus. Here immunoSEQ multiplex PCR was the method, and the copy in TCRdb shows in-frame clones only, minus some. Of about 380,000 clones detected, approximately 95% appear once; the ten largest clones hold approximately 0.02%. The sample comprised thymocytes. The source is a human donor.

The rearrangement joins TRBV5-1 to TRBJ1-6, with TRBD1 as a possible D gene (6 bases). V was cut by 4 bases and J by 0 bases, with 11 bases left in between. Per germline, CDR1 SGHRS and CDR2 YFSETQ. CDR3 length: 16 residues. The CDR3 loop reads CASSTQDSSYNSPLHF. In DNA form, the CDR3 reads TGCGCCAGCAGCACCCAGGACAGCTCCTATAATTCACCCCTCCACTTT.

For the CDR3, the DNA is TGTGCCTGGAGTGTACGGTCAGCTAAAAACATTCAGTACTTC. Amino acids: CAWSVRSAKNIQYF. The rearrangement links TRBV30 to TRBJ2-4; D is uncertain. Germline loops: CDR1 GTSNPN, CDR2 SVGIG (reference sequence). The CDR3 has 14 amino acids. Trimming took 0 bases from V and 4 from J, leaving 10 bases between them.

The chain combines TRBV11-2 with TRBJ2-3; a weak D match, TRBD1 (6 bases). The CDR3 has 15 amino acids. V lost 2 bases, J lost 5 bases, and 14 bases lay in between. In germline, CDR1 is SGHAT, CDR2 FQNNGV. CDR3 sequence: CASSLWGLVEDTQYF. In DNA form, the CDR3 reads TGTGCCAGCAGCTTATGGGGGCTCGTAGAAGATACGCAGTATTTT.

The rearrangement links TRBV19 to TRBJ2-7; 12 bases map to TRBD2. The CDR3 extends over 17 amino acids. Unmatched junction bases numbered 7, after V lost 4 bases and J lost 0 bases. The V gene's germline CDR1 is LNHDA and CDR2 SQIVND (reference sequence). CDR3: CASSTNRLAGASYEQYF. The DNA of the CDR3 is TGTGCCAGTAGTACCAACCGACTAGCGGGAGCCTCCTACGAGCAGTACTTC.

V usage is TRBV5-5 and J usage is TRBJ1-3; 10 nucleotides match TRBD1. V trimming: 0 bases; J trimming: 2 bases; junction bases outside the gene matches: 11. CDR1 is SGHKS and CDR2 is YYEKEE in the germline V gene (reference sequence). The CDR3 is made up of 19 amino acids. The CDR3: CASSLEGDRGGQTGNTIYF. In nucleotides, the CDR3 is TGTGCCAGCAGCTTGGAAGGGGACAGGGGAGGTCAAACTGGAAACACCATATATTTT.

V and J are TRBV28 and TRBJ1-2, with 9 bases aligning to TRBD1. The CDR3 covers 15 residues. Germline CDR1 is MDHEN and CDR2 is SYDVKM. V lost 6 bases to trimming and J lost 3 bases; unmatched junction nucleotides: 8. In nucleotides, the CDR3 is TGTGCCAGCAGACCCGGGACAGGGAGGGACTATGGCTACACCTTC. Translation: CASRPGTGRDYGYTF.

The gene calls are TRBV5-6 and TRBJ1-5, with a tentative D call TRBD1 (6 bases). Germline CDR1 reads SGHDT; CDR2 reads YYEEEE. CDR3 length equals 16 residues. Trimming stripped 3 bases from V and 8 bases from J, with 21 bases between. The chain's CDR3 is CASSSREPAGGEPQHF. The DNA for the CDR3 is TGTGCCAGCAGCTCCCGGGAGCCAGCGGGGGGCGAGCCCCAGCATTTT.

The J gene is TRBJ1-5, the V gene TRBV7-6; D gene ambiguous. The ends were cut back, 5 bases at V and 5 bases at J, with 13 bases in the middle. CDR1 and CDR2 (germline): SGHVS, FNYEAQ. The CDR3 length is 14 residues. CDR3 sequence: CASSPLGGHQPQHF. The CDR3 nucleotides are TGTGCCAGCAGCCCTCTAGGTGGTCATCAGCCCCAGCATTTT. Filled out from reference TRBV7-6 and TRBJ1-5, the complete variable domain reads GAGVSQSPRYKVTKRGQDVALRCDPISGHVSLYWYRQALGQGPEFLTYFNYEAQQDKSGLPNDRFSAERPEGSISTLTIQRTEQRDSAMYRCASSPLGGHQPQHFGDGTRLSIL.

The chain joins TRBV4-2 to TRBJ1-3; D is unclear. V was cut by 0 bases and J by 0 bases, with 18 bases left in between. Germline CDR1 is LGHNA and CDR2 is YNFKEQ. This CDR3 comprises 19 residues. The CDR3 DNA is TGTGCCAGCAGCCAAGAGGAAGGACTTTTAGGCCTCTCTGGAAACACCATATATTTT. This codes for CASSQEEGLLGLSGNTIYF.

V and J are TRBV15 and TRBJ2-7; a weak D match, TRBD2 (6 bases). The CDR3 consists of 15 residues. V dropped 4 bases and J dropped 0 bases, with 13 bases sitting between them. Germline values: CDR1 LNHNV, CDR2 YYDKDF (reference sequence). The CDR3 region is CATSTLGGYSYEQYF. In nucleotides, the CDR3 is TGTGCCACCAGCACCCTGGGGGGTTACTCCTACGAGCAGTACTTC. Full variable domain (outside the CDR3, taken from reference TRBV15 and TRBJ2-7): DAMVIQNPRYQVTQFGKPVTLSCSQTLNHNVMYWYQQKSSQAPKLLFHYYDKDFNNEADTPDNFQSRRPNTSFCFLDIRSPGLGDTAMYLCATSTLGGYSYEQYFGPGTRLTVT.

CDR3 region: CASSQDVGRFGEAFF. CDR3 in DNA: TGCGCCAGCAGCCAAGATGTGGGGAGGTTTGGTGAAGCTTTCTTT. This sequence joins TRBV4-3 and TRBJ1-1, with D unclear. Germline CDR1 is LGHNA and CDR2 is YSLEER. The CDR3 covers 15 residues. Deletions cut 0 bases from V and 7 bases from J, with 15 bases between.

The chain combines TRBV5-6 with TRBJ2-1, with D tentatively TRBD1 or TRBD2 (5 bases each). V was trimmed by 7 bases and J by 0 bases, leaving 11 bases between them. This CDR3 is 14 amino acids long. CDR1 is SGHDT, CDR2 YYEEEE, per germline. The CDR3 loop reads CASGAAASYNEQFF. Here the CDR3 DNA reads TGTGCCAGCGGGGCAGCGGCCTCCTACAATGAGCAGTTCTTC. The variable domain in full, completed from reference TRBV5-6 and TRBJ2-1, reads DAGVTQSPTHLIKTRGQQVTLRCSPKSGHDTVSWYQQALGQGPQFIFQYYEEEERQRGNFPDRFSGHQFPNYSSELNVNALLLGDSALYLCASGAAASYNEQFFGPGTRLTVL.

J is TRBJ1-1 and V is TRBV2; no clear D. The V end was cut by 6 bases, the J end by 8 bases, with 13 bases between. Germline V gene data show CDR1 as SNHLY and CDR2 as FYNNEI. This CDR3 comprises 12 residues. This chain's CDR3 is CASRGGVREAFF. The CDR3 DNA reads TGTGCCAGCAGAGGTGGGGTGAGAGAAGCTTTCTTT. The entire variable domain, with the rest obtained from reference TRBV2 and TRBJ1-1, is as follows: EPEVTQTPSHQVTQMGQEVILRCVPISNHLYFYWYRQILGQKVEFLVSFYNNEISEKSEIFDDQFSVERPDGSNFTLKIRSTKLEDSAMYFCASRGGVREAFFGQGTRLTVV.

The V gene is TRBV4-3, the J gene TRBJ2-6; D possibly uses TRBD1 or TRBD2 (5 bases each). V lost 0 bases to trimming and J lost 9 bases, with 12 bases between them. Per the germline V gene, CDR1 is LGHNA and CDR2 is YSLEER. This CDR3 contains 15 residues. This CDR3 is CASSQDSRDLNVLTF. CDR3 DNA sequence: TGCGCCAGCAGCCAAGATTCCCGGGACCTCAACGTCCTGACTTTC.

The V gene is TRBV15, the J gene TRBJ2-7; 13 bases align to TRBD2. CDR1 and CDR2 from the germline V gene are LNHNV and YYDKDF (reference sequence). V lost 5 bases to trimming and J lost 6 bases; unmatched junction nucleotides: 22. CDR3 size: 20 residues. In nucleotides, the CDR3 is TGTGCCACCAGCCCTTACCGACCGGGACAGGGACTAGCGGGGCCCATCGAGCAGTACTTC. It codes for CATSPYRPGQGLAGPIEQYF. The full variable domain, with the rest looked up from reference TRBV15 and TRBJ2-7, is DAMVIQNPRYQVTQFGKPVTLSCSQTLNHNVMYWYQQKSSQAPKLLFHYYDKDFNNEADTPDNFQSRRPNTSFCFLDIRSPGLGDTAMYLCATSPYRPGQGLAGPIEQYFGPGTRLTVT.

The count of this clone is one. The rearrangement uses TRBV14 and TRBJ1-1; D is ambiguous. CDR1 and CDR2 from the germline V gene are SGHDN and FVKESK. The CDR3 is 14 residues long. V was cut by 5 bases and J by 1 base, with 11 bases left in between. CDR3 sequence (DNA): TGTGCCAGCAGCTCCAGGACCACGAACACTGAAGCTTTCTTT. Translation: CASSSRTTNTEAFF.

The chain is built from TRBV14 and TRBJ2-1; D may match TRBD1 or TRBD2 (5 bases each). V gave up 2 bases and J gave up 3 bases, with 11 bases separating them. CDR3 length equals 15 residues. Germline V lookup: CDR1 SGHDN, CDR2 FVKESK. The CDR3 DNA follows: TGTGCCAGCAGCCAAAGAGGGGCACACTACAATGAGCAGTTCTTC. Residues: CASSQRGAHYNEQFF.

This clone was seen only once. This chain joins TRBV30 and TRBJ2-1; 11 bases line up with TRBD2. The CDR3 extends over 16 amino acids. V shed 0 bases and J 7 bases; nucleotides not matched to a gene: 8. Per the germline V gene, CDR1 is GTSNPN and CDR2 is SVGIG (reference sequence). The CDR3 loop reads CAWSVGLAGGHNEQFF. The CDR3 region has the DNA TGTGCCTGGAGTGTAGGGCTAGCGGGAGGTCATAATGAGCAGTTCTTC.

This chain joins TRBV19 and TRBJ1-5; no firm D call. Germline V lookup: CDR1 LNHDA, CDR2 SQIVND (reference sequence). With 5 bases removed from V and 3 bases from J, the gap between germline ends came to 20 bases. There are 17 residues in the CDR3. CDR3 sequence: CASSVRYLISNNQPQHF. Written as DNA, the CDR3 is TGTGCCAGTAGTGTCAGGTATCTGATATCGAACAATCAGCCCCAGCATTTT.

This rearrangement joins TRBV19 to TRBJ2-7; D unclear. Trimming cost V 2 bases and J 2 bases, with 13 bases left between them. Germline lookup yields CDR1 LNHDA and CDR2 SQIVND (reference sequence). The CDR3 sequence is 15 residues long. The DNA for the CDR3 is TGTGCCAGTAGTATACCGCAGGCGGAACCCTACGAGCAGTACTTC. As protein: CASSIPQAEPYEQYF. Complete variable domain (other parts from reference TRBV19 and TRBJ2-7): DGGITQSPKYLFRKEGQNVTLSCEQNLNHDAMYWYRQDPGQGLRLIYYSQIVNDFQKGDIAEGYSVSREKKESFPLTVTSAQKNPTAFYLCASSIPQAEPYEQYFGPGTRLTVT.

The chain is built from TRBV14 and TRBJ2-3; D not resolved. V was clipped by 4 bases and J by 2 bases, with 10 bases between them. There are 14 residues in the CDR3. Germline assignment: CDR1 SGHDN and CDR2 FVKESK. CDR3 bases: TGTGCCAGCAGCCGGAAAGGGATCACAGATACGCAGTATTTT. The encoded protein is CASSRKGITDTQYF.